A selection of T cell receptor beta chains follows, all from one sample in a study of shared clonotypes between healthy human individuals. This table comes from immunoSEQ multiplex PCR, and its TCRdb copy is limited to in-frame clones, with some not included. Here the sample spans about 2.1 million clones, 85% to 95% being singletons. Sequencing input: naive CD8+ T cells from PBMCs. The receptors stem from a man younger than 35 in good health. Some clones in this sample may be carry-over from other donors' samples. Each CDR3 is given with its conserved first and last residue. D genes are given only for firm matches. For some rows the clone size is stated as once, few or many, or as a class when expanded; others skip it.

NA	NA	TRBV5-6	TRBJ2-7	TGTGCCAGCATCGACCTTCGGACAGCCCCATTGGAGCAGTACTTC	CASIDLRTAPLEQYF
NA	NA	TRBV9	TRBJ1-1	TGTGCCAGCAGCACCAGGGGGAACACTGAAGCTTTCTTT	CASSTRGNTEAFF
NA	NA	TRBV28	TRBJ1-1	TGTGCCAGCAGGCATGGACCGGTGAACACTGAAGCTTTCTTT	CASRHGPVNTEAFF
NA	NA	TRBV28	TRBJ1-1	TGCCTCCGGATTCGAGGTATGAACACTGAAGCTTTCTTT	CLRIRGMNTEAFF
few	NA	TRBV10-3	TRBJ1-2	TGTGCCATCATGGCTGGGGGTGGCTACACCTTC	CAIMAGGGYTF
NA	NA	TRBV28	TRBJ1-1	TGTGCCAGCACCCAATTGCGGGGGACTGAAGCTTTCTTT	CASTQLRGTEAFF
NA	NA	TRBV16	TRBJ2-7	TGTGCCAGCAGCCAGGGGGCGGGGCCGTCCGAGCAGTACTTC	CASSQGAGPSEQYF
NA	NA	TRBV29-1	TRBJ2-1	TGCAGCGCGGAGGGACTGGGGTACAATGAGCAGTTCTTC	CSAEGLGYNEQFF
NA	NA	TRBV9	TRBJ1-3	TGTGCCAGCAGCCCCGAGGGAGGTACTGGAAACACCATATATTTT	CASSPEGGTGNTIYF
NA	NA	TRBV2	TRBJ1-2	TGTGCCAGCAGTGAGGAACCGGGACCTCCCCCTAACTATGGCTACACCTTC	CASSEEPGPPPNYGYTF
NA	NA	TRBV27	TRBJ2-3	TGTGCCAGCAGTTCCAGGGGACACCTCACAGATACGCAGTATTTT	CASSSRGHLTDTQYF
NA	TRBD1	TRBV27	TRBJ1-2	TGTGCCAGCAGTCCGCGGCCGGGACAGGTGAACTATGGCTACACCTTC	CASSPRPGQVNYGYTF
NA	NA	TRBV11-2	TRBJ2-7	TGTGCCAGCAGCTACATAAACTCCTACGAGCAGTACTTC	CASSYINSYEQYF
NA	NA	TRBV10-3	TRBJ2-7	TGTGCCATCAGTGACAGGGTGGGGACCTACGAGCAGTACTTC	CAISDRVGTYEQYF
NA	TRBD1	TRBV29-1	TRBJ1-1	TGCAGCACAACCAGGGGGGCTAACACTGAAGCTTTCTTT	CSTTRGANTEAFF
NA	NA	TRBV13	TRBJ2-7	TGTGCCAGCAGCTCAACAGGGTCTTCCTACGAGCAGTACTTC	CASSSTGSSYEQYF
few	NA	TRBV7-2	TRBJ1-1	TGTGCCAGCAGCTTATCGTTAAACACTGAAGCTTTCTTT	CASSLSLNTEAFF
NA	NA	TRBV27	TRBJ2-4	TGTGCCAGCAGCCCACCCCGGGGCATTCAGTACTTC	CASSPPRGIQYF
NA	TRBD2	TRBV4-3	TRBJ2-7	TGCGCCAGCAGCCAAAACCAGGGACTATTCTACGAGCAGTACTTC	CASSQNQGLFYEQYF
NA	TRBD1	TRBV28	TRBJ1-2	TGTGCCAGCAGGGGGACAGGGACGAACTATGGCTACACCTTC	CASRGTGTNYGYTF
NA	NA	TRBV27	TRBJ1-2	TGTGCCAGCAGTTTATCTCGATCGGGGGGCTACACCTTC	CASSLSRSGGYTF
NA	NA	TRBV6-1	TRBJ1-2	TGTGCCAGCAGTGAATGGGGACCCACGGGCGGCTACACCTTC	CASSEWGPTGGYTF
NA	TRBD2	TRBV7-6	TRBJ2-1	TGTGCCAGCAGCCAAATTAGCGGGCCTACTAGCTCCTACAATGAGCAGTTCTTC	CASSQISGPTSSYNEQFF
NA	NA	TRBV19	TRBJ1-2	TGTGCCAGTATTTCTGCGGAGTCGTGGAATGGCTACACCTTC	CASISAESWNGYTF
NA	TRBD1	TRBV6-1	TRBJ1-2	TGTGCCAGCAGCCCAGGACAGGGTAACTATGGCTACACCTTC	CASSPGQGNYGYTF
NA	TRBD1	TRBV6-1	TRBJ1-1	TGTGCCAGCCCGCAGGGGGCGGACAACACTGAAGCTTTCTTT	CASPQGADNTEAFF
NA	NA	TRBV16	TRBJ1-5	TGTGCCAGCAGCCAATCGACCCCCGGTGGCAATCAGCCCCAGCATTTT	CASSQSTPGGNQPQHF
NA	NA	TRBV9	TRBJ2-7	TGTGCCAGCAGCGTAGGGCAGGGGAGCGAGCAGTACTTC	CASSVGQGSEQYF
NA	NA	TRBV9	TRBJ2-7	TGTGCCAGCAGCCCACCCAGCGCCTACGAGCAGTACTTC	CASSPPSAYEQYF
NA	TRBD1	TRBV6-5	TRBJ1-2	TGTGCCAGCAGGACGGCGGGACAGGGGTTCAATGGCTACACCTTC	CASRTAGQGFNGYTF
NA	NA	TRBV27	TRBJ2-1	TGTGCCAGCAGTGCGCGGGACTTAGACAATGAGCAGTTCTTC	CASSARDLDNEQFF
NA	TRBD2	TRBV9	TRBJ2-7	TGTGCCAGCACCCCGGCGGGAGTCGGGGAGCAGTACTTC	CASTPAGVGEQYF
NA	TRBD1	TRBV10-3	TRBJ2-7	TGTGCCATCAGTGCAGGGACAGGGGCCTACGAGCAGTACTTC	CAISAGTGAYEQYF
NA	NA	TRBV5-1	TRBJ2-1	TGCGCCAGCAGCTTGACCGAGGCGACTTACAATGAGCAGTTCTTC	CASSLTEATYNEQFF
NA	NA	TRBV5-4	TRBJ2-6	TGTGCCAGCAGCTCGGGACTGATCTCTGGGGCCAACGTCCTGACTTTC	CASSSGLISGANVLTF
NA	NA	TRBV7-8	TRBJ1-3	TGTGCCACCCGCGGCAGGGTAAACACCATATATTTT	CATRGRVNTIYF
NA	NA	TRBV11-1	TRBJ1-1	TGTGCCAGCAGCTTAGTTAATACGCACACTGAAGCTTTCTTT	CASSLVNTHTEAFF
NA	TRBD2	TRBV27	TRBJ2-1	TGTGCCAGCAGTTTATTCTCGGGAGCGGGAGGACGGTATGAGCAGTTCTTC	CASSLFSGAGGRYEQFF
NA	TRBD2	TRBV4-1	TRBJ2-1	TGCGCCAGCAGCCTTCTCCTAGCGGGGAATGAGCAGTTCTTC	CASSLLLAGNEQFF
NA	NA	TRBV28	TRBJ1-5	TGTGCCAGCAGTTTCCCCGAGTGGGGTTGGCCCCAGCATTTT	CASSFPEWGWPQHF
once	NA	TRBV27	TRBJ1-1	TGTGCCAGCAGTTTGAGCGTGAACACTGAAGCTTTCTTT	CASSLSVNTEAFF
NA	TRBD2	TRBV9	TRBJ2-3	TGTGCCAGCAGCGCTTGGACTAGCCTCCCAGATACGCAGTATTTT	CASSAWTSLPDTQYF
once	NA	TRBV7-8	TRBJ2-7	TGTGCCAGCAGCTTAGTTCTCCGGGGCCCTATCTACGAGCAGTACTTC	CASSLVLRGPIYEQYF
NA	NA	TRBV27	TRBJ2-1	TGTGCCAGCACCGTGCAGGGCCCCTCCTACAATGAGCAGTTCTTC	CASTVQGPSYNEQFF
NA	TRBD2	TRBV29-1	TRBJ2-1	TGCAGCGTCCAGACTAGCGGGATATACAATGAGCAGTTCTTC	CSVQTSGIYNEQFF
NA	NA	TRBV19	TRBJ2-3	TGTGCCAGTAGTGCCCCGGGGGTTAGCACAGATACGCAGTATTTT	CASSAPGVSTDTQYF
NA	TRBD2	TRBV6-1	TRBJ2-1	TGTGCCAGCAGGGGACTATCAGCTATTTATGAGCAGTTCTTC	CASRGLSAIYEQFF
NA	NA	TRBV14	TRBJ1-1	TGTGCCAGCAGCCATCGGTCCCTCGGACCTGAAGCTTTCTTT	CASSHRSLGPEAFF
NA	NA	TRBV19	TRBJ1-1	TGTGCCAGTTCTTGGGGGGCTGAAGCTTTCTTT	CASSWGAEAFF
NA	TRBD1	TRBV27	TRBJ2-7	TGTGCCAGCAGCGCCCGGACAGGGAACGAGCAGTACTTC	CASSARTGNEQYF
NA	TRBD2	TRBV27	TRBJ2-7	TGTGCCAGCAGCTTGGGACTAGGATCCGAGCAGTACTTC	CASSLGLGSEQYF
NA	TRBD1	TRBV7-8	TRBJ1-2	TGTGCCAGCAGCTTAAGCGGACAGGGCTATGGCTACACCTTC	CASSLSGQGYGYTF
NA	TRBD2	TRBV5-4	TRBJ2-7	TGTGCCAGCAGCTTCACGGCGGGAGGGACCTACGAGCAGTACTTC	CASSFTAGGTYEQYF
NA	NA	TRBV4-1	TRBJ2-2	TGCGCCAGCAGCCAAGAAGGTCGGAACACCGGGGAGCTGTTTTTT	CASSQEGRNTGELFF
NA	NA	TRBV19	TRBJ1-2	TGTGCCAGTAGTAATGGCTTCACAGGGTCATCCGGCTACACCTTC	CASSNGFTGSSGYTF
NA	NA	TRBV6-5	TRBJ2-1	TGTGCCAGCAGTTACTCGTCAGCCTACAATGAGCAGTTCTTC	CASSYSSAYNEQFF
NA	NA	TRBV28	TRBJ2-2	TGTGCCAGCAGTCTCACCGGGGAGCTGTTTTTT	CASSLTGELFF